The present T cell receptor beta chain was sequenced within a study of tumor and adjacent non-tumor tissue in lung cancer. Germline CDR1 reads DFQATT; CDR2 reads SNEGSKA (reference sequence). The CDR3 contains 14 residues. V was pared by 6 bases and J by 5 bases, with 14 bases between. A modified ARM-PCR protocol with three rounds of nested PCR amplified TCRbeta. TCRdb recomputed calls from the multiplex PCR reads with MiXCR, one row per CDR3 protein. The top ten clones hold 20% of a sample with around 70,000 distinct CDR3 sequences, 50% to 60% of them seen once. This clonotype showed up just once. No cell sorting was done before RNA was extracted from the tissue.

The rearrangement links TRBV20-1 to TRBJ2-6; D unclear. The source is a man between 45 and 60 years old with non-small cell lung cancer. Material for sequencing was lung tumor tissue. The CDR3 spells CSAGVGGWANVLTF. The CDR3 DNA reads TGCAGTGCGGGTGTAGGTGGGTGGGCCAACGTCCTGACTTTC.